Here is one T cell receptor beta chain with its context. This clonotype has more than one count but fewer than ten. Its antigen target is currently unknown. Within one base of it there is no much larger clone, and no base qualities were kept. The V and J ends are trimmed by 6 bases and 9 bases, leaving 18 bases between them. From the cysteine up to the phenylalanine, the CDR3 has a length of 14 residues. CDR3 DNA is the only sequence kept; it has 42 bases, read in frame from the first base. The source of the sample is a study of blood T cells in healthy people across ages (dated by TCRdb to about 2015). At the level of the whole study: In model experiments, roughly one uniquely barcoded TCR beta cDNA molecule per two T cells was captured by template switching. Using deep sequencing normalized with unique cDNA molecular identifiers, the study measured how TCR beta repertoire diversity changes with age. Donors were grouped into four age groups: young (average 16 years), middle-aged (less than 40), aged (approximately 58) and long-lived (about 82). To avoid experimental bias, donors of different ages were distributed randomly across sequencing lanes. Using the same blood draw, the study looked at two additional independent replicas of 1 million unique cDNA reads for two donors, one aged 18 to 29 and the other aged 80 or older.

Study-wide conclusions, independent of this receptor: Estimates of total diversity based on one million sequenced T cells were considered lower bounds and underestimates. A strong correlation was found between observed TCR beta diversity and the percentage of naive T cells measured by flow cytometry. Observed TCR beta diversity per million T cells fell roughly linearly with age, and a significant reduction was already apparent by age roughly 41. Compared with the aged group, more naive CD4+ T cells, fewer expanded clones and increased TCR diversity were shown by the long-lived group, suggesting age selection. Because donor CMV infection status was unknown, age-related changes in expanded clonotypes were potentially confounded. Bulk unsorted PBMC profiling prevented conclusive comparison of naive and antigen-experienced compartments.

The roughly 42 donors, aged about 6 to 90 years, were systemically healthy Caucasian individuals from Russia. Each donor gave roughly 9.5 milliliters of peripheral blood, collected into EDTA-treated Vacutainer tubes. PBMCs were isolated by Ficoll-Paque density-gradient centrifugation, with at least 6.5 million obtained per sample. Trizol reagent was used to extract total RNA from PBMCs, with at least 6 micrograms per sample. Naive CD45RAhigh/CD27high T cell percentages were measured by flow cytometry on a PBMC aliquot from every donor. The library was built by means of 5' RACE. The reads were generated on an Illumina HiSeq 2500. The second PCR ran for roughly 6 to 11 cycles and used a J-beta primer mix along with a sample-barcoded 5' primer. A unique molecular identifier was introduced onto each TCR beta cDNA molecule by a template-switch 5' adaptor carrying 12 random nucleotides. At least 3 million CDR3-containing paired-end reads were obtained from each sample. First-strand cDNA was synthesized from all RNA with the Mint cDNA synthesis kit, primed by a TRBC-specific oligonucleotide. Following uracil-DNA glycosylase treatment, all cDNA underwent a first 18-cycle PCR with the universal primers M1SS and BC2_uni_R. As for the original processing: Normalization of each sample was performed by random selection of 1 million high-quality reads, each carrying a distinct molecular identifier. Reads sharing molecular identifiers were discarded rather than binned into consensus sequences. CDR3 identification, clonotype clustering and error correction used MiTCR with a Q25 quality threshold and the strictest error-elimination algorithm. A nonparametric unseen species model using Euler transformation provided a lower-bound estimate of total TCR beta diversity. TCRdb reworked the public reads: Q25 trimming with fastp, MiXCR clone assembly, productive beta chains retained. Under each unique CDR3 protein, matching rows form one entry showing the most common genes and DNA. TCRdb's processing, not the authors', yielded these V and J calls. The sample profile shows about 1.8 million distinct CDR3 sequences; roughly 50% of them were found once. Of the sample, approximately 2% falls within the top ten clones.

The rearranged segments are TRBV12-3 or TRBV12-4 and TRBJ2-1; the D segment cannot be called with confidence. Sequenced material: blood. The TCR originated in a woman aged 40-49 years in good health. CDR3 reads: CASSRLSHSGEQFF. Read as DNA, the sequence is TGTGCCAGCAGCCGCCTATCCCACTCGGGTGAGCAGTTCTTC.